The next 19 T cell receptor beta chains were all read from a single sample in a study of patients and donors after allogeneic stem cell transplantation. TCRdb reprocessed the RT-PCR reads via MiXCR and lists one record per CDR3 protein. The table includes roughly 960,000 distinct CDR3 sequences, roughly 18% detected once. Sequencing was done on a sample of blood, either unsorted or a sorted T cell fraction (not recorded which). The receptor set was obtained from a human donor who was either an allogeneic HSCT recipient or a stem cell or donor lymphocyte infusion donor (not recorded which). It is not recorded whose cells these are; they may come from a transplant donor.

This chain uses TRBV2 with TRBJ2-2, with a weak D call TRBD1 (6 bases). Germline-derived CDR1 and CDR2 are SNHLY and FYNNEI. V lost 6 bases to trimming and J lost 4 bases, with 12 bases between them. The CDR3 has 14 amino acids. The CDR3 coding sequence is TGTGCCAGCAGGGTCGGACAGCTCACCGGGGAGCTGTTTTTT. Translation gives CASRVGQLTGELFF.

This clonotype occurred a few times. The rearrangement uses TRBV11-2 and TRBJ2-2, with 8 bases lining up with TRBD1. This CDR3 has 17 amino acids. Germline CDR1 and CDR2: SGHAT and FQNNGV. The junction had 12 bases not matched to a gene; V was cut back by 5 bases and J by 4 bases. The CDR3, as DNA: TGTGCCAGCAGCGCCCGGGGGCAGGGGGCTTCCACCGGGGAGCTGTTTTTT. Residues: CASSARGQGASTGELFF.

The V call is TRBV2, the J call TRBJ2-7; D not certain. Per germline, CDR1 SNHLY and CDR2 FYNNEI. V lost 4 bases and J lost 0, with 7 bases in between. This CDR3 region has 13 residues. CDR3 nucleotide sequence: TGTGCCAGCAGTGGCCCAAGCTCCTACGAGCAGTACTTC. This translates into CASSGPSSYEQYF.

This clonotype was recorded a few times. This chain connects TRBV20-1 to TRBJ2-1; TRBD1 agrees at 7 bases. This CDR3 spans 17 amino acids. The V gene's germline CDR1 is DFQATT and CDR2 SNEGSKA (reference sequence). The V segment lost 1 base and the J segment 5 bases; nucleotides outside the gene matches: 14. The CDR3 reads CSARAPRQGGLHNEQFF. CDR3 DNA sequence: TGCAGTGCTAGAGCTCCGCGACAGGGTGGGTTACACAATGAGCAGTTCTTC.

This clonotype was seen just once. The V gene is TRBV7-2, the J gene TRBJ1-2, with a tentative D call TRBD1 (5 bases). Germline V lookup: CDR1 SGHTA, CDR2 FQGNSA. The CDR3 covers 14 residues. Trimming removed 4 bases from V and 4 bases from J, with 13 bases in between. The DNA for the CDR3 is TGTGCCAGCAGCTGGCCGACAGAAACCTATGGCTACACCTTC. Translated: CASSWPTETYGYTF.

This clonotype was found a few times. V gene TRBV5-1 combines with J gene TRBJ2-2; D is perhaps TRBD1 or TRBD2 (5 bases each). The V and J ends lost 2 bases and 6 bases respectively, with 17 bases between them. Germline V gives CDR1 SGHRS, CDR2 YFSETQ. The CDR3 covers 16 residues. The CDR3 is CASSFPGTSGAGELFF. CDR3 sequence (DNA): TGCGCCAGCAGCTTTCCCGGGACCTCGGGCGCCGGGGAGCTGTTTTTT.

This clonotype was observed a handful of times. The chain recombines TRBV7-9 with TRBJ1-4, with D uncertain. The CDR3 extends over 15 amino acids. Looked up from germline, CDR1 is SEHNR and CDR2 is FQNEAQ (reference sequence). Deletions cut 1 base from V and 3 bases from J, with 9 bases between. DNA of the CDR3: TGTGCCAGCAGCTTAGGACTATTATCTAATGAAAAACTGTTTTTT. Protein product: CASSLGLLSNEKLFF.

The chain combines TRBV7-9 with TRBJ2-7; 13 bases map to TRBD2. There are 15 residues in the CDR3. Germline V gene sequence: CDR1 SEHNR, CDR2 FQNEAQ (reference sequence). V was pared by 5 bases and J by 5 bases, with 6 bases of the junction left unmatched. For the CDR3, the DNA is TGTGCCAGCAGCCAACTAGCGGGAGGGCCCCACGAGCAGTACTTC. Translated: CASSQLAGGPHEQYF.

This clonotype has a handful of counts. The CDR3 nucleotides read TGTGCCAGCAGACCCACAGGGGTCACTGAAGCTTTCTTT. Translating it yields CASRPTGVTEAFF. The chain joins TRBV12-3 or TRBV12-4 to TRBJ1-1, with 7 nucleotides matching TRBD1. After removal of 6 bases from V and 4 bases from J, the junction contained 5 bases not matched to a gene. CDR3 length equals 13 residues.

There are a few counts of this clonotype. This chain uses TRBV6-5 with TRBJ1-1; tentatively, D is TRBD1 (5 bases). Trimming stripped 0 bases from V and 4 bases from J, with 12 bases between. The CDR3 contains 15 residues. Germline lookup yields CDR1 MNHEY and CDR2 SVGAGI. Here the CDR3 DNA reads TGTGCCAGCAGTTACTCGGGGCAGGGAATCACTGAAGCTTTCTTT. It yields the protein CASSYSGQGITEAFF.

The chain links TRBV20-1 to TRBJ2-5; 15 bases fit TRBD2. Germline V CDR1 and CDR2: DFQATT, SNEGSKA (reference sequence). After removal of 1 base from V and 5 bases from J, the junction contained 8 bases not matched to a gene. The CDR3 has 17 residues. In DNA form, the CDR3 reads TGCAGTGCTAGAGTTCGGGGACTAGCGGGAGGTGGGGAGACCCAGTACTTC. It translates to CSARVRGLAGGGETQYF.

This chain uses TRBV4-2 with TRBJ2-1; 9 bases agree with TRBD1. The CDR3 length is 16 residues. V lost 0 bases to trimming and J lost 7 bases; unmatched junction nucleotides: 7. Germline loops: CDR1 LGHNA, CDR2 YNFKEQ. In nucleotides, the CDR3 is TGTGCCAGCAGCCAAGATATGACAGGGGGTTCGAATGAGCAGTTCTTC. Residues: CASSQDMTGGSNEQFF.

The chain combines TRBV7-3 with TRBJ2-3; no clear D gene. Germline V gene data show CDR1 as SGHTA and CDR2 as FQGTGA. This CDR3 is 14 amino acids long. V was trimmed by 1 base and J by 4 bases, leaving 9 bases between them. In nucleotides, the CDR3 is TGTGCCAGCAGCTTAATGGCCATCGCAGATACGCAGTATTTT. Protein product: CASSLMAIADTQYF.

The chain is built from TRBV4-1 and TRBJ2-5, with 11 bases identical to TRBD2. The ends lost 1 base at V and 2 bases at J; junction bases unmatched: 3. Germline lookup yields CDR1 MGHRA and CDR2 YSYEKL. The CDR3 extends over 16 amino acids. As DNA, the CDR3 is TGCGCCAGCAGCCAAGGACTAGCGGGACTTCAAGAGACCCAGTACTTC. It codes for CASSQGLAGLQETQYF.

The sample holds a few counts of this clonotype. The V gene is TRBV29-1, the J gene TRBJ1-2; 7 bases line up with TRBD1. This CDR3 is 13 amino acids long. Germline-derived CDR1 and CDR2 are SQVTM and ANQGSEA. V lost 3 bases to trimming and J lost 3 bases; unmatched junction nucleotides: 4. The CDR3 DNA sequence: TGCAGCGTTGATCAGGGGGTTTACTATGGCTACACCTTC. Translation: CSVDQGVYYGYTF.

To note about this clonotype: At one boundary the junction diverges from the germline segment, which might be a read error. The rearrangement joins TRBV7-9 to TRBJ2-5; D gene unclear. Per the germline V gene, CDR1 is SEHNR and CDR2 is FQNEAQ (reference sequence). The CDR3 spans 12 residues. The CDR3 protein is CASSLGLAPPSF. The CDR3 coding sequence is TGTGCCAGCAGCTTAGGCTTAGCCCCTCCGTCCTTC.

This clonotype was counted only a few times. CDR3 coding DNA: TGTGCCAGCAGCGTAGATCAGGTGTCGGAGACCCAGTACTTC. Translated, it gives CASSVDQVSETQYF. V is TRBV9 and J is TRBJ2-5; D gene unclear. The CDR3 is made up of 14 amino acids. V was shortened by 0 bases and J by 5 bases, with 11 bases between the two germline ends. CDR1 and CDR2 (germline): SGDLS, YYNGEE. Together with reference TRBV9 and TRBJ2-5, the CDR3 gives the full variable domain: DSGVTQTPKHLITATGQRVTLRCSPRSGDLSVYWYQQSLDQGLQFLIQYYNGEERAKGNILERFSAQQFPDLHSELNLSSLELGDSALYFCASSVDQVSETQYFGPGTRLLVL.

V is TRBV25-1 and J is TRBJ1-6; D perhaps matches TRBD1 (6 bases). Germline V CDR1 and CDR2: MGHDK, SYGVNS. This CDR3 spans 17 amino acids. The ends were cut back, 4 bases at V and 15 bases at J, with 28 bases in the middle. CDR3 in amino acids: CASSAPHWVGAPLILHF. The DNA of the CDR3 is TGTGCCAGCAGTGCACCCCACTGGGTGGGGGCCCCACTTATCCTCCACTTT.

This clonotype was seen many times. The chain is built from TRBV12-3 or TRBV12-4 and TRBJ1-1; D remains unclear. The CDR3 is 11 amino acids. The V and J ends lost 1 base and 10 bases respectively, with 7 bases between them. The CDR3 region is CASSLGAAAFF. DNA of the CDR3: TGTGCCAGCAGTTTAGGGGCGGCAGCTTTCTTT.